This is a list of T cell receptor beta chains from one sample in a study of blood T cell repertoires in COVID-19. Using immunoSEQ multiplex PCR, the repertoire was profiled, and TCRdb retains in-frame clones only, with some absent. The table records roughly 70,000 clones, approximately 90% of them present only once. The sequencing input was peripheral blood. The origin of the receptors is a human donor in a cohort sampled during active COVID-19. CDR3s include the opening cysteine and the closing phenylalanine or tryptophan. The D gene is left open where the match is weak. The size entry is marked missing in some rows and otherwise reads once, few, many or a size class.

v_gene: TRBV6-6
d_gene: NA
abundance: once
j_gene: TRBJ1-4
CDR3aa: CASSYAEINEKLFF
CDR3nt: TGTGCCAGCAGTTACGCGGAGATTAATGAAAAACTGTTTTTT

v_gene: TRBV9
d_gene: NA
abundance: once
j_gene: TRBJ1-2
CDR3aa: CASSVEPGANYGYTF
CDR3nt: TGTGCCAGCAGCGTAGAGCCGGGGGCTAACTATGGCTACACCTTC

v_gene: TRBV3-1/TRBV3-2
d_gene: TRBD2
abundance: NA
j_gene: TRBJ2-7
CDR3aa: CASSLPRRGSYEQYF
CDR3nt: TGTGCCAGCAGCCTCCCCCGGCGGGGGTCCTACGAGCAGTACTTC

v_gene: TRBV28
d_gene: NA
abundance: once
j_gene: TRBJ1-1
CDR3aa: CASSSFRDGQGRGEAFF
CDR3nt: TGTGCCAGCAGTTCGTTCCGGGACGGCCAGGGGAGAGGGGAAGCTTTCTTT

v_gene: TRBV12-3/TRBV12-4
d_gene: TRBD1
abundance: NA
j_gene: TRBJ1-6
CDR3aa: CASSLTGNSPLHF
CDR3nt: TGTGCCAGCAGTTTGACAGGGAATTCACCCCTCCACTTT

v_gene: TRBV5-4
d_gene: TRBD2
abundance: NA
j_gene: TRBJ2-3
CDR3aa: CASSYDVAGGFTDTQYF
CDR3nt: TGTGCCAGCAGCTATGACGTAGCGGGGGGTTTCACAGATACGCAGTATTTT

v_gene: TRBV12-3/TRBV12-4
d_gene: NA
abundance: NA
j_gene: TRBJ2-5
CDR3aa: CASSLGATGTQYF
CDR3nt: TGTGCCAGCAGTTTGGGGGCTACAGGGACCCAGTACTTC

v_gene: TRBV9
d_gene: NA
abundance: NA
j_gene: TRBJ2-3
CDR3aa: CASSVGRGSTDTQYF
CDR3nt: TGTGCCAGCAGCGTAGGGAGAGGTAGCACAGATACGCAGTATTTT

v_gene: TRBV7-8
d_gene: NA
abundance: NA
j_gene: TRBJ1-1
CDR3aa: CASSSLSAGQSEAFF
CDR3nt: TGTGCCAGCAGCTCTCTAAGTGCAGGGCAGAGCGAAGCTTTCTTT

v_gene: TRBV29-1
d_gene: NA
abundance: few
j_gene: TRBJ2-7
CDR3aa: CSVATGPYEQYF
CDR3nt: TGCAGCGTTGCAACAGGGCCCTACGAGCAGTACTTC

v_gene: TRBV19
d_gene: NA
abundance: NA
j_gene: TRBJ1-5
CDR3aa: CASSFGGVGDSNQPQHF
CDR3nt: TGTGCCAGTAGCTTCGGTGGGGTCGGGGATAGCAATCAGCCCCAGCATTTT

v_gene: TRBV7-9
d_gene: NA
abundance: NA
j_gene: TRBJ2-3
CDR3aa: CASSLSGGTDTQYF
CDR3nt: TGTGCCAGCAGCCTTTCAGGGGGCACAGATACGCAGTATTTT

v_gene: TRBV24-1
d_gene: TRBD1
abundance: NA
j_gene: TRBJ2-2
CDR3aa: CATRDSLNTGELFF
CDR3nt: TGTGCCACCCGGGACAGCCTGAACACCGGGGAGCTGTTTTTT

v_gene: TRBV9
d_gene: NA
abundance: NA
j_gene: TRBJ2-2
CDR3aa: CASSVAGGGTGELFF
CDR3nt: TGTGCCAGCAGCGTAGCGGGGGGCGGCACCGGGGAGCTGTTTTTT

v_gene: TRBV19
d_gene: TRBD1
abundance: NA
j_gene: TRBJ2-2
CDR3aa: CASSISGTGGSGELFF
CDR3nt: TGTGCCAGTAGTATAAGTGGGACAGGGGGGTCCGGGGAGCTGTTTTTT

v_gene: TRBV7-9
d_gene: NA
abundance: NA
j_gene: TRBJ1-2
CDR3aa: CASSSTGNSYGYTF
CDR3nt: TGTGCCAGCAGCTCTACAGGGAATTCCTATGGCTACACCTTC

v_gene: TRBV7-6
d_gene: NA
abundance: few
j_gene: TRBJ1-5
CDR3aa: CASSLADGSNQPQHF
CDR3nt: TGTGCCAGCAGCTTAGCTGACGGGAGCAATCAGCCCCAGCATTTT

v_gene: TRBV7-2
d_gene: NA
abundance: once
j_gene: TRBJ2-1
CDR3aa: CASSFQLVHNEQFF
CDR3nt: TGTGCCAGCAGCTTCCAACTAGTCCACAATGAGCAGTTCTTC

v_gene: TRBV6-4
d_gene: NA
abundance: NA
j_gene: TRBJ1-2
CDR3aa: CASRGVDGYTF
CDR3nt: TGTGCCAGCAGGGGAGTAGATGGCTACACCTTC

v_gene: TRBV29-1
d_gene: NA
abundance: few
j_gene: TRBJ2-1
CDR3aa: CSVVGFGQGGEQFF
CDR3nt: TGCAGCGTTGTGGGGTTCGGCCAAGGGGGTGAGCAGTTCTTC

v_gene: TRBV11-3
d_gene: TRBD2
abundance: once
j_gene: TRBJ2-3
CDR3aa: CASSPLSGGAADTQYF
CDR3nt: TGTGCCAGCAGCCCTCTTAGCGGGGGGGCCGCAGATACGCAGTATTTT

v_gene: TRBV18
d_gene: NA
abundance: NA
j_gene: TRBJ1-5
CDR3aa: CASSPQPFQGSQPQHF
CDR3nt: TGTGCCAGCTCACCACAACCATTCCAGGGGAGCCAGCCCCAGCATTTT

v_gene: TRBV6-5
d_gene: TRBD1
abundance: NA
j_gene: TRBJ2-3
CDR3aa: CASSNTGADTQYF
CDR3nt: TGTGCCAGCAGTAACACAGGGGCAGATACGCAGTATTTT

v_gene: TRBV5-1
d_gene: TRBD2
abundance: NA
j_gene: TRBJ2-3
CDR3aa: CASSLVSGGTDTQYF
CDR3nt: TGCGCCAGCAGCTTGGTGAGCGGGGGCACAGATACGCAGTATTTT

v_gene: TRBV19
d_gene: TRBD1
abundance: NA
j_gene: TRBJ2-1
CDR3aa: CASSREAGGNEQFF
CDR3nt: TGTGCCAGTAGTAGAGAGGCAGGGGGAAATGAGCAGTTCTTC

v_gene: TRBV7-8
d_gene: TRBD1
abundance: NA
j_gene: TRBJ1-5
CDR3aa: CASSLLQGISSNQPQHF
CDR3nt: TGTGCCAGCAGCTTATTACAGGGGATCTCTAGCAATCAGCCCCAGCATTTT

v_gene: TRBV18
d_gene: NA
abundance: NA
j_gene: TRBJ2-7
CDR3aa: CASSPGLGTYEQYF
CDR3nt: TGTGCCAGCTCACCAGGACTGGGGACCTACGAGCAGTACTTC

v_gene: TRBV5-4
d_gene: TRBD1
abundance: NA
j_gene: TRBJ1-5
CDR3aa: CASSRDRARQPQHF
CDR3nt: TGTGCCAGCAGCCGAGACAGGGCCCGTCAGCCCCAGCATTTT

v_gene: TRBV5-1
d_gene: TRBD2
abundance: NA
j_gene: TRBJ2-1
CDR3aa: CASSPGTSIDEQFF
CDR3nt: TGCGCCAGCAGCCCCGGGACTAGTATAGATGAGCAGTTCTTC

v_gene: TRBV2
d_gene: TRBD2
abundance: NA
j_gene: TRBJ2-5
CDR3aa: CASGGASGGKETQYF
CDR3nt: TGTGCCAGCGGCGGGGCGAGCGGGGGGAAAGAGACCCAGTACTTC